Shown below are 17 T cell receptor beta chains from a single sample sequenced in a study of CD8+ T cells in alopecia areata (dated by TCRdb to 2016 to 2019). Preparation of the library involved the immunoSEQ multiplex PCR assay. For TCR sequencing, RNA was extracted from every sample and reverse transcribed into cDNA to serve as template. Sourced from immuneACCESS, this table was stored by TCRdb with only in-frame sequences that have V and J called. A share of the clones is absent; for the studies checked, an unresolved V gene accounts for under half, and the remainder has no known explanation. The sample records approximately 65,000 clones, approximately 44% of which are singletons. The biggest ten clones account for 20% of the sample. The intended sense of this specimen's treatment or condition label: oral pan-JAK inhibitor, 5-10 mg twice daily. Sequenced material: CD8+ T cells sorted from blood, taken at approximately week 36, from a patient treated with tofacitinib. All receptors come from a human donor with alopecia areata.

The rearrangement uses TRBV7-2 and TRBJ2-4; perhaps TRBD2 as D (5 bases). The germline gives CDR1 SGHTA, CDR2 FQGNSA. The CDR3 is 14 residues long. The V end lost 1 base, the J end lost 2 bases, and 6 bases lay between the germline ends. The CDR3 loop is CASSLGGTKNIQYF. The CDR3 bases are TGTGCCAGCAGCTTAGGAGGGACCAAAAACATTCAGTACTTC.

This rearrangement joins TRBV4-1 to TRBJ1-1; D might be TRBD1 (6 bases). V dropped 0 bases and J dropped 2 bases, with 10 bases sitting between them. CDR1 is MGHRA, CDR2 YSYEKL, per germline. The CDR3 loop spans 15 amino acids. The chain's CDR3 is CASSQEGTPNTEAFF. The DNA of the CDR3 is TGCGCCAGCAGCCAAGAGGGGACACCCAACACTGAAGCTTTCTTT.

The CDR3 reads CASRPGTGIYEQYF. The CDR3 DNA sequence: TGTGCCAGCAGGCCCGGGACAGGCATCTACGAGCAGTACTTC. This chain connects TRBV13 to TRBJ2-7, with TRBD1 matching over 8 bases. Looked up from germline, CDR1 is PRHDT and CDR2 is FYEKMQ (reference sequence). The CDR3 extends over 14 amino acids. V lost 6 bases to trimming and J lost 3 bases; unmatched junction nucleotides: 7.

The chain combines TRBV29-1 with TRBJ2-2; D possibly corresponds to TRBD1 (6 bases). The CDR3 runs 12 residues. The V gene's germline CDR1 is SQVTM and CDR2 ANQGSEA. Trimming shortened V by 4 bases and J by 6 bases, and 9 bases separated the two germline ends. The CDR3 DNA follows: TGCAGCGTTGTCACAGGGTCCGGGGAGCTGTTTTTT. As protein: CSVVTGSGELFF.

This clone turned up a few times. The chain recombines TRBV13 with TRBJ2-1; a weak D match, TRBD1 (8 bases). The V gene's germline CDR1 is PRHDT and CDR2 FYEKMQ (reference sequence). This CDR3 has 15 amino acids. The V end lost 4 bases, the J end lost 5 bases, and 15 bases lay between the germline ends. CDR3 loop: CASSSGGTGDNEQFF. The DNA for the CDR3 is TGTGCCAGCAGCTCCGGGGGGACAGGCGACAATGAGCAGTTCTTC.

The chain recombines TRBV30 with TRBJ2-7, with D unresolved. The ends were cut back, 3 bases at V and 4 bases at J, with 7 bases in the middle. This CDR3 region has 11 residues. Germline values: CDR1 GTSNPN, CDR2 SVGIG (reference sequence). As DNA, the CDR3 is TGTGCCTGGAGCGAGGAGTACGAGCAGTACTTC. This codes for CAWSEEYEQYF.

The chain combines TRBV15 with TRBJ2-7, with D tentatively TRBD1 (6 bases). V lost 5 bases and J lost 7, with 12 bases in between. This CDR3 comprises 12 residues. Germline-derived CDR1 and CDR2 are LNHNV and YYDKDF (reference sequence). The CDR3 loop is CATSPTGTEQYF. The CDR3 region has the DNA TGTGCCACCAGCCCTACAGGGACAGAGCAGTACTTC. Using reference TRBV15 and TRBJ2-7 for the parts outside the CDR3, the full variable domain is DAMVIQNPRYQVTQFGKPVTLSCSQTLNHNVMYWYQQKSSQAPKLLFHYYDKDFNNEADTPDNFQSRRPNTSFCFLDIRSPGLGDTAMYLCATSPTGTEQYFGPGTRLTVT.

The genes are TRBV27 and TRBJ1-2; D is unclear. Germline V gene lookup returns CDR1 MNHEY and CDR2 SMNVEV (reference sequence). This CDR3 has 13 amino acids. V lost 5 bases and J lost 2, with 9 bases in between. The CDR3 is CASSPRGNYGYTF. CDR3 DNA sequence: TGTGCCAGCAGTCCCCGAGGCAACTATGGCTACACCTTC.

The rearrangement joins TRBV4-1 to TRBJ2-3; the D is unclear. This CDR3 is 15 amino acids long. Germline CDR1 is MGHRA and CDR2 is YSYEKL. The V gene lost 1 base and the J gene lost 0 bases, with 8 bases spanning the gap. CDR3 region: CASSQGALSTDTQYF. DNA of the CDR3: TGCGCCAGCAGCCAAGGCGCCCTTAGCACAGATACGCAGTATTTT.

This clone was counted a few times. J is TRBJ2-3 and V is TRBV30; 14 bases map to TRBD2. CDR1 and CDR2 from the germline V gene are GTSNPN and SVGIG (reference sequence). CDR3 length: 15 residues. With V trimmed by 8 bases and J by 6 bases, 10 bases remained unmatched. CDR3 sequence: CARSKGTSGGDTQYF. The CDR3 coding sequence is TGTGCCCGCTCGAAGGGGACTAGCGGGGGCGATACGCAGTATTTT.

The chain uses TRBV19 and TRBJ1-2, with no clear D. The V gene lost 10 bases and the J gene lost 7 bases, with 13 bases spanning the gap. Germline lookup yields CDR1 LNHDA and CDR2 SQIVND (reference sequence). CDR3 size: 11 residues. The CDR3 reads CATYTRAGYTF. The CDR3 DNA reads as TGTGCCACCTATACGAGGGCTGGCTACACCTTC.

This rearrangement joins TRBV30 to TRBJ1-2; 7 bases map to TRBD1. Germline-derived CDR1 and CDR2 are GTSNPN and SVGIG (reference sequence). CDR3 length: 13 amino acids. V was clipped by 0 bases and J by 8 bases; unmatched bases: 6. The CDR3 protein is CAWSVDQGDGYTF. CDR3 sequence (DNA): TGTGCCTGGAGTGTAGACCAGGGGGACGGCTACACCTTC.

The table lists this clone with a few counts. The chain has TRBV27 and TRBJ1-2; possible D gene TRBD1, 5 bases. CDR3 length: 13 residues. Trimming removed 10 bases at V and 2 bases at J, with 14 bases between. Per germline, CDR1 MNHEY and CDR2 SMNVEV (reference sequence). Here the CDR3 reads CATAERGNYGYTF. CDR3 in DNA: TGTGCCACCGCAGAAAGGGGCAACTATGGCTACACCTTC.

The chain has TRBV29-1 and TRBJ2-2; D remains unclear. The V end was cut by 4 bases, the J end by 5 bases, with 8 bases between. Looked up from germline, CDR1 is SQVTM and CDR2 is ANQGSEA. The CDR3 extends over 12 amino acids. The CDR3 is CSVGVGTGELFF. The DNA of the CDR3 is TGCAGCGTTGGGGTCGGGACCGGGGAGCTGTTTTTT.

The CDR3 reads CAWSVPGYREAFF. CDR3 DNA: TGTGCCTGGAGCGTCCCAGGGTATAGGGAAGCTTTCTTT. The rearrangement uses TRBV30 and TRBJ1-1; D possibly corresponds to TRBD1 (5 bases). The length of the CDR3 is 13 residues. The V end lost 3 bases, the J end lost 8 bases, and 16 bases lay between the germline ends. CDR1 is GTSNPN, CDR2 SVGIG, per germline (reference sequence).

In DNA form, the CDR3 reads TGTGCCAGCAGTGTTCTCCGGACAGGGGGCTACGAGCAGTACTTC. It is translated as CASSVLRTGGYEQYF. The V call is TRBV6-1, the J call TRBJ2-7, with TRBD1 identical over 10 bases. Germline assignment: CDR1 MNHNS and CDR2 SASEGT. The junction had 6 bases not matched to a gene; V was cut back by 4 bases and J by 3 bases. The CDR3 loop spans 15 amino acids.

V usage is TRBV20-1 and J usage is TRBJ2-7, with D unclear. V was clipped by 2 bases and J by 6 bases, with 8 bases between them. Germline-derived CDR1 and CDR2 are DFQATT and SNEGSKA (reference sequence). The CDR3 contains 11 residues. CDR3 sequence (DNA): TGCAGTGCTAGAATCGGCTCCGAGCAGTACTTC. This gives the protein CSARIGSEQYF.